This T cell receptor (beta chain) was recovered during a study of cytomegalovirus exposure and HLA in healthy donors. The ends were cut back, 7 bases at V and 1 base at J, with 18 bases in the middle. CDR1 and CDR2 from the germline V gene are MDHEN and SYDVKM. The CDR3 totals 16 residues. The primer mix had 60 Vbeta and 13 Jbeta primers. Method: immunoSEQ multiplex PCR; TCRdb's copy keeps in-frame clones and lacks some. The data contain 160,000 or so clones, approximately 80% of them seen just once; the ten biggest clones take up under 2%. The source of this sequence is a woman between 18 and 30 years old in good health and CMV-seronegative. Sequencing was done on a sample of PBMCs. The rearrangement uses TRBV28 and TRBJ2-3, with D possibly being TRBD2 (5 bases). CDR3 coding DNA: TGTGCCAGCAACCTGAGGGTACGCGTAGGCACAGATACGCAGTATTTT. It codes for CASNLRVRVGTDTQYF.